The clone carrying this T cell receptor beta chain was recorded only once. This specimen belongs to a study of T cell changes during pregnancy in multiple sclerosis. Sequenced by immunoSEQ multiplex PCR; TCRdb stores in-frame clones only, minus some. The sample includes around 40,000 clones, more than 85% of them seen just once. This CDR3 region has 13 residues. Germline V gene lookup returns CDR1 SGHTA and CDR2 FQGTGA. Between the trimmed V and J ends, which lost 3 bases and 1 base, there was a span of 6 bases. This receptor was identified in a female donor in good health, enrolled as a control in a pregnancy study. The V and J genes are TRBV7-3 and TRBJ1-1; D perhaps matches TRBD1 (6 bases). The sequencing used CD4+ T cells from peripheral blood mononuclear cells, collected in the second trimester of pregnancy. The CDR3 DNA is TGTGCCAGCAGCTTGGGACAGAACACTGAAGCTTTCTTT. Protein: CASSLGQNTEAFF.